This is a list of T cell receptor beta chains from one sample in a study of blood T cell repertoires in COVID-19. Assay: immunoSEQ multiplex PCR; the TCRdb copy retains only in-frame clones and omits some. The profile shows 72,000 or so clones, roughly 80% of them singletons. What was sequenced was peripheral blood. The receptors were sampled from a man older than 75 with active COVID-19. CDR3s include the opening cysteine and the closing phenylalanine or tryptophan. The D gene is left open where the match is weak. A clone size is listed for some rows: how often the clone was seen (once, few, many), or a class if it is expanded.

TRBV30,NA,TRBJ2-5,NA,CAWNRDQLVETQYF,TGTGCCTGGAACAGGGACCAGCTCGTGGAGACCCAGTACTTC
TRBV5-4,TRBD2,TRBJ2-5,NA,CASSLVGGRARGETQYF,TGTGCCAGCAGCTTGGTGGGTGGGAGGGCAAGGGGAGAGACCCAGTACTTC
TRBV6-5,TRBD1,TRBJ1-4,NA,CASRGAGTADEKLFF,TGTGCCAGCAGAGGAGCAGGGACAGCGGACGAAAAACTGTTTTTT
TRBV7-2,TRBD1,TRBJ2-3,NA,CASSPTGGSADTQYF,TGTGCCAGCAGCCCGACAGGGGGCTCAGCAGATACGCAGTATTTT
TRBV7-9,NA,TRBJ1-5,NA,CASSSARVGNQPQHF,TGTGCCAGCAGTTCGGCCCGGGTGGGCAATCAGCCCCAGCATTTT
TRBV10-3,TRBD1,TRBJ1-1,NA,CAIRFETGGTEAFF,TGTGCCATCAGGTTCGAAACAGGGGGGACTGAAGCTTTCTTT
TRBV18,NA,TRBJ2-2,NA,CASSPRSQAGELFF,TGTGCCAGCTCACCACGGTCCCAGGCCGGGGAGCTGTTTTTT
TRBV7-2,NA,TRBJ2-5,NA,CASSTPGLETQYF,TGTGCCAGCAGCACCCCGGGGTTAGAGACCCAGTACTTC
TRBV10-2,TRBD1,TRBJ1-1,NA,CASSEVGTGRAFF,TGCGCCAGCAGTGAGGTGGGGACAGGGAGAGCTTTCTTT
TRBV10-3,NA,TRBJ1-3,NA,CAISDRTRYSGNTIYF,TGTGCCATCAGTGACCGAACGAGATACTCTGGAAACACCATATATTTT
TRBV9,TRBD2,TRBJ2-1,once,CASSPRTSGYSYNEQFF,TGTGCCAGCAGCCCGAGGACTAGCGGCTACTCCTACAATGAGCAGTTCTTC
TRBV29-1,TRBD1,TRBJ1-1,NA,CSVTRQGGTEAFF,TGCAGCGTCACGCGACAGGGTGGAACTGAAGCTTTCTTT
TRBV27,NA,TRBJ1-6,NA,CASRVGGFYNSPLHF,TGTGCCAGCAGGGTGGGGGGGTTTTATAATTCACCCCTCCACTTT
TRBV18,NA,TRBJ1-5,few,CASSPPSQPQHF,TGTGCCAGCTCACCACCGAGTCAGCCCCAGCATTTT